Following are 15 T cell receptor beta chains from one sample sequenced in a study of identical twins. TCRdb re-derived calls from the 5' RACE reads in MiXCR, one entry per CDR3 protein. The sample has 400,000 to 550,000 distinct CDR3 sequences, roughly an eighth seen once; the top ten hold more than 0.8%. The data were also submitted as part of a second study, on yellow fever vaccine responses in identical twins.

Sequenced material: CD4+ T cells sorted from blood. These receptors were obtained from a woman aged 18-29 years in good health.

This clonotype was seen many times. J is TRBJ2-3 and V is TRBV29-1; 8 positions agree with TRBD1. In germline, CDR1 is SQVTM, CDR2 ANQGSEA. V lost 3 bases and J lost 1; bases outside the gene matches: 0. CDR3 size: 13 residues. CDR3 sequence reads: CSVETGGTDTQYF. Here the CDR3 DNA reads TGCAGCGTTGAGACAGGGGGCACAGATACGCAGTATTTT.

The chain is built from TRBV7-3 and TRBJ2-3; 8 nucleotides match TRBD2. The CDR3 loop spans 17 amino acids. Germline CDR1 reads SGHTA; CDR2 reads FQGTGA. V gave up 5 bases and J gave up 6 bases; unmatched junction bases: 16. CDR3 coding DNA: TGTGCCAGCAGCGCGAACCCGGGAAGCGGGGGTCGGGATACGCAGTATTTT. Protein product: CASSANPGSGGRDTQYF.

The V gene is TRBV7-9, the J gene TRBJ2-2, with 12 bases matching TRBD2. Germline values: CDR1 SEHNR, CDR2 FQNEAQ (reference sequence). Trimming cost V 3 bases and J 4 bases; bases outside gene matches: 3. The CDR3 is made up of 16 amino acids. The CDR3 spells CASSFGLAGRTGELFF. The CDR3 DNA is TGTGCCAGCAGCTTCGGACTAGCGGGACGCACCGGGGAGCTGTTTTTT.

The chain recombines TRBV5-1 with TRBJ2-7; no firm D call. This CDR3 region has 14 residues. Germline values: CDR1 SGHRS, CDR2 YFSETQ. V was pared by 0 bases and J by 2 bases, with 9 bases between. The CDR3 DNA reads as TGCGCCAGCAGCTTGGGTCTAATACCCTACGAGCAGTACTTC. Its translation: CASSLGLIPYEQYF. Together with reference TRBV5-1 and TRBJ2-7, the CDR3 gives the full variable domain: KAGVTQTPRYLIKTRGQQVTLSCSPISGHRSVSWYQQTPGQGLQFLFEYFSETQRNKGNFPGRFSGRQFSNSRSEMNVSTLELGDSALYLCASSLGLIPYEQYFGPGTRLTVT.

The sample holds many counts of this clonotype. This sequence joins TRBV12-3 or TRBV12-4 and TRBJ2-3; the D gene is possibly TRBD2 (5 bases). Trimming pared 3 bases from V and 3 bases from J, leaving 13 bases between. The CDR3 spans 15 residues. Here the CDR3 DNA reads TGTGCCAGCAGTTTGGCGGGCCCCGGTACAGATACGCAGTATTTT. As protein: CASSLAGPGTDTQYF.

The rearrangement uses TRBV28 and TRBJ2-3, with a tentative D call TRBD2 (5 bases). The germline V gene encodes CDR1 MDHEN and CDR2 SYDVKM. V was shortened by 5 bases and J by 4 bases, with 22 bases between the two germline ends. The CDR3 length is 17 residues. Here the CDR3 DNA reads TGTGCCAGCAGTACCACTGCCTTAGCGATCAACTCAGATACGCAGTATTTT. As protein: CASSTTALAINSDTQYF. The full variable domain, completed using reference TRBV28 and TRBJ2-3, is DVKVTQSSRYLVKRTGEKVFLECVQDMDHENMFWYRQDPGLGLRLIYFSYDVKMKEKGDIPEGYSVSREKKERFSLILESASTNQTSMYLCASSTTALAINSDTQYFGPGTRLTVL.

The chain employs TRBV27 and TRBJ2-2; D remains ambiguous. The V and J ends lost 1 base and 4 bases respectively, with 7 bases between them. Germline V gives CDR1 MNHEY, CDR2 SMNVEV (reference sequence). This CDR3 has 14 amino acids. The CDR3 sequence is CASSLLPFTGELFF. CDR3 DNA sequence: TGTGCCAGCAGTTTATTACCGTTCACCGGGGAGCTGTTTTTT.

Ten or more counts support this clonotype. V gene TRBV6-2 or TRBV6-3 combines with J gene TRBJ2-1, with unresolved D. The CDR3 length is 15 residues. From germline, CDR1 is MNHEY and CDR2 SVGEGT. The V end lost 8 bases, the J end lost 10 bases, and 24 bases lay between the germline ends. CDR3 coding DNA: TGTGCCAGCCTCGGCCCGGCGACGCCCACCATCGAGCAGTTCTTC. This gives the protein CASLGPATPTIEQFF.

The chain recombines TRBV5-1 with TRBJ2-7; 7 bases fit TRBD1. The germline V gene has CDR1 SGHRS and CDR2 YFSETQ. The CDR3 is 15 amino acids. Trimming took 1 base from V and 3 from J; bases not matched to a gene: 7. CDR3 DNA: TGCGCCAGCAGCTTGTTGGGACAGAGTATCTACGAGCAGTACTTC. It codes for CASSLLGQSIYEQYF.

The table lists this clonotype with a few counts. The V and J genes are TRBV18 and TRBJ1-5, with D unresolved. The CDR3 runs 13 residues. Trimming pared 3 bases from V and 5 bases from J, leaving 8 bases between. From germline, CDR1 is KGHSH and CDR2 LQKENI. CDR3 protein: CASSPSVDQPQHF. As DNA, the CDR3 is TGTGCCAGCTCACCCTCGGTTGATCAGCCCCAGCATTTT.

This chain links TRBV20-1 with TRBJ2-7, with a tentative D call TRBD2 (6 bases). Looked up from germline, CDR1 is DFQATT and CDR2 is SNEGSKA (reference sequence). The V end was cut by 3 bases, the J end by 6 bases, with 18 bases between. This CDR3 comprises 14 residues. The CDR3 bases are TGCAGTGCTAGGGTCGGGGGTAACTGGGCCGAGCAGTACTTC. It yields the protein CSARVGGNWAEQYF.

This clonotype was found a few times. The V and J genes are TRBV29-1 and TRBJ2-2; 9 bases map to TRBD1. With V trimmed by 6 bases and J by 6 bases, 11 bases remained unmatched. CDR1 SQVTM and CDR2 ANQGSEA come from the germline V gene. The CDR3 has 15 amino acids. CDR3: CSVSTGGGGAGELFF. The DNA for the CDR3 is TGCAGCGTGTCCACAGGGGGCGGAGGGGCCGGGGAGCTGTTTTTT.

The table lists this clonotype with many counts. The rearrangement links TRBV10-3 to TRBJ2-1, with 9 bases aligning to TRBD2. This CDR3 has 16 residues. The V segment lost 0 bases and the J segment 9 bases; nucleotides outside the gene matches: 9. The germline V gene has CDR1 ENHRY and CDR2 SYGVKD. The CDR3 DNA sequence: TGTGCCATCAGTGAGTCGACAGCGGGGGGTAAGGGTGAGCAGTTCTTC. It translates to CAISESTAGGKGEQFF.

A few counts support this clonotype. The rearrangement uses TRBV12-3 or TRBV12-4 and TRBJ1-2; a possible D gene is TRBD1 (5 bases). V was trimmed by 6 bases and J by 2 bases, leaving 25 bases between them. The CDR3 loop spans 18 amino acids. In DNA, the CDR3 is TGTGCCAGCAGCCCCCGGGAGAAGACCCACCGGGGGAACTATGGCTACACCTTC. It is translated as CASSPREKTHRGNYGYTF.

This clonotype was counted only a few times. The rearrangement links TRBV15 to TRBJ2-7; tentatively, D is TRBD2 (6 bases). The germline V and J ends were trimmed by 3 bases and 7 bases, with 19 bases remaining between them. The CDR3 is made up of 15 amino acids. The germline CDR1 and CDR2 sequences are LNHNV and YYDKDF (reference sequence). This CDR3 reads CATSSGARRVWEQYF. The CDR3 coding sequence is TGTGCCACCAGCAGCGGGGCACGGAGGGTGTGGGAGCAGTACTTC.